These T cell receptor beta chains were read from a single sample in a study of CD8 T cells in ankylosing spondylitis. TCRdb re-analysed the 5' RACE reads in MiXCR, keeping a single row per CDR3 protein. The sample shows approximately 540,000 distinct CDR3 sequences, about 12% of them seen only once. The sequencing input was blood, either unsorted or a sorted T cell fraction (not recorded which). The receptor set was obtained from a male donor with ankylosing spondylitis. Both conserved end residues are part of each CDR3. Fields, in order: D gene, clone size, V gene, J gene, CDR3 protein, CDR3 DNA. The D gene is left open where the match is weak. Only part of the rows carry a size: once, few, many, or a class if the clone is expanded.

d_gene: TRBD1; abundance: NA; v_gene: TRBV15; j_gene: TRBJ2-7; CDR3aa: CASLGTGGGEQYF; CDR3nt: TGTGCCAGCTTGGGGACAGGGGGCGGCGAGCAGTACTTC
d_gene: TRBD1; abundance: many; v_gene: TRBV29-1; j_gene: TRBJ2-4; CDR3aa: CSVSGTGAVNIQYF; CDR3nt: TGCAGCGTTTCTGGGACAGGCGCCGTTAACATTCAGTACTTC
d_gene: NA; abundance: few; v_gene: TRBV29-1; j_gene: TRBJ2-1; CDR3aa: CSLFRDLNHEQFF; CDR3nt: TGCAGTCTTTTCCGGGACTTAAACCATGAGCAGTTCTTC
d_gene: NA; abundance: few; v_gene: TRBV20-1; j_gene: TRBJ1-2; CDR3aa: CSAAPVGYTF; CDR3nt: TGCAGTGCCGCCCCGGTTGGCTACACCTTC
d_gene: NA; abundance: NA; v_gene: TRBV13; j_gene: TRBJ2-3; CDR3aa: CASSLVGVSTDTQYF; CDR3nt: TGTGCCAGCAGCTTAGTCGGGGTCAGTACAGATACGCAGTATTTT
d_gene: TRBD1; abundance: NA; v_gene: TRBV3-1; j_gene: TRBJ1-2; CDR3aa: CASSPHGTGLGYTF; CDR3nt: TGTGCCAGCAGCCCTCACGGGACAGGGTTAGGCTACACCTTC
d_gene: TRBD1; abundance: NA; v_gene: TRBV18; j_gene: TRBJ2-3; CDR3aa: CASSPGTDISTDTQYF; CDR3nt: TGTGCCAGCTCACCCGGGACAGACATTAGCACAGATACGCAGTATTTT
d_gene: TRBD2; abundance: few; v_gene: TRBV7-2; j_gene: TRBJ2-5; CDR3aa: CASTNRLAGQETQYF; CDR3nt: TGTGCCAGCACCAACAGACTAGCGGGCCAAGAGACCCAGTACTTC
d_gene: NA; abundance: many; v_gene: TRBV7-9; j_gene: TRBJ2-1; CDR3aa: CASSLTRETYNEQFF; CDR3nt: TGTGCCAGCAGCTTAACCAGGGAAACTTACAATGAGCAGTTCTTC
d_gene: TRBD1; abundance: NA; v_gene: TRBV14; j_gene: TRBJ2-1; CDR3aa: CASSQDPDRGFYNEQFF; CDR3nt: TGTGCCAGCAGCCAAGATCCGGACAGGGGTTTTTACAATGAGCAGTTCTTC